One and the same sample provided the 11 T cell receptor beta chains below, sequenced in a study of OX40 agonist ivuxolimab in advanced cancers. The protocol was immunoSEQ multiplex PCR, while the TCRdb copy is restricted to in-frame clones and leaves out a portion. The sample has several thousand clones; roughly 85% are singletons. The source material was CD4+ or CD8+ T cells sorted from blood, sampled in a trial of the OX40 agonist ivuxolimab. The receptors derive from an adult with an advanced solid tumor such as melanoma, head and neck, liver or kidney cancer.

This rearrangement joins TRBV5-1 to TRBJ1-1; D remains ambiguous. CDR3 length: 13 residues. The V end was cut by 0 bases, the J end by 0 bases, with 3 bases between. CDR1 SGHRS and CDR2 YFSETQ come from the germline V gene. The CDR3 region has the DNA TGCGCCAGCAGCTTGGAATTGAACACTGAAGCTTTCTTT. Translated, it gives CASSLELNTEAFF. The entire variable domain, with the rest obtained from reference TRBV5-1 and TRBJ1-1, is as follows: KAGVTQTPRYLIKTRGQQVTLSCSPISGHRSVSWYQQTPGQGLQFLFEYFSETQRNKGNFPGRFSGRQFSNSRSEMNVSTLELGDSALYLCASSLELNTEAFFGQGTRLTVV.

This chain uses TRBV28 with TRBJ1-4; D not certain. In germline, CDR1 is MDHEN, CDR2 SYDVKM. This CDR3 contains 14 residues. V was cut by 3 bases and J by 7 bases, with 12 bases left in between. The CDR3 reads CASSLRASGEKLFF. DNA for the CDR3: TGTGCCAGCAGTTTGAGGGCGAGTGGTGAAAAACTGTTTTTT.

This clone is a singleton in its sample. The chain couples TRBV2 to TRBJ2-5, with D possibly being TRBD1 (5 bases). The CDR3 has 15 residues. The germline gives CDR1 SNHLY, CDR2 FYNNEI. V shed 6 bases and J shed 2 bases, with 16 bases lying between them. CDR3 nucleotide sequence: TGTGCCAGCAGGTCGCAAAGGGGCTCGCAAGAGACCCAGTACTTC. It encodes CASRSQRGSQETQYF.

V usage is TRBV5-6 and J usage is TRBJ1-2; no reliable D call. Germline V gives CDR1 SGHDT, CDR2 YYEEEE. The CDR3 extends over 13 amino acids. V gave up 0 bases and J gave up 2 bases, with 5 bases separating them. Here the CDR3 reads CASSLATNYGYTF. Here the CDR3 DNA reads TGTGCCAGCAGCTTGGCCACCAACTATGGCTACACCTTC.

The gene calls are TRBV7-2 and TRBJ1-1; no clear D gene. V lost 5 bases and J lost 1, with 11 bases in between. Germline values: CDR1 SGHTA, CDR2 FQGNSA. This CDR3 comprises 14 residues. The CDR3 loop reads CASSVRPGNTEAFF. The DNA for the CDR3 is TGTGCCAGCAGCGTTCGCCCAGGGAACACTGAAGCTTTCTTT.

V and J are TRBV29-1 and TRBJ1-2; 8 positions agree with TRBD1. Germline CDR1 and CDR2: SQVTM and ANQGSEA. This CDR3 spans 12 amino acids. The trim removed 5 bases at V and 7 bases at J, leaving 6 bases unmatched. This CDR3 reads CSVLDRVAGYTF. The CDR3 region has the DNA TGCAGCGTTCTGGACAGGGTGGCTGGCTACACCTTC.

The chain uses TRBV5-1 and TRBJ1-1; no clear D gene. From germline, CDR1 is SGHRS and CDR2 YFSETQ. This CDR3 contains 14 residues. Trimming shortened V by 2 bases and J by 1 base, and 9 bases separated the two germline ends. CDR3 sequence reads: CASSFVGSNTEAFF. CDR3 coding DNA: TGCGCCAGCAGCTTTGTGGGTTCGAACACTGAAGCTTTCTTT.

The rearrangement joins TRBV19 to TRBJ1-6; D gene unclear. This CDR3 region has 14 residues. Germline CDR1 LNHDA, CDR2 SQIVND (reference sequence). V shed 5 bases and J shed 6 bases, with 11 bases lying between them. CDR3: CASSRAAGNSPLHF. CDR3 nucleotides: TGTGCCAGTAGTCGGGCGGCGGGTAATTCACCCCTCCACTTT.

The V call is TRBV18, the J call TRBJ2-5; D remains unclear. Germline CDR1 and CDR2: KGHSH and LQKENI. The CDR3 has 12 residues. Trimming cost V 4 bases and J 4 bases, with 7 bases left between them. The CDR3 region is CASSRPSETQYF. The CDR3 DNA follows: TGTGCCAGCTCACGCCCCTCAGAGACCCAGTACTTC.

The chain employs TRBV19 and TRBJ1-2, with D perhaps matching TRBD1 (5 bases). Between the trimmed V and J ends, which lost 3 bases and 2 bases, there was a span of 19 bases. The CDR3 loop spans 17 amino acids. Looked up from germline, CDR1 is LNHDA and CDR2 is SQIVND (reference sequence). Here the CDR3 reads CASSILRATASNYGYTF. The DNA of the CDR3 is TGTGCCAGTAGTATCCTCCGGGCGACAGCTTCAAACTATGGCTACACCTTC.

This clone appeared once. This sequence joins TRBV18 and TRBJ1-3, with D maybe TRBD1 (5 bases). V lost 3 bases and J 4 bases, leaving 16 bases between the germline ends. The CDR3 extends over 16 amino acids. Germline lookup yields CDR1 KGHSH and CDR2 LQKENI. The CDR3 bases are TGTGCCAGCTCACCGGTCGGGCAGGGAACAGGAAACACCATATATTTT. Amino acids: CASSPVGQGTGNTIYF.